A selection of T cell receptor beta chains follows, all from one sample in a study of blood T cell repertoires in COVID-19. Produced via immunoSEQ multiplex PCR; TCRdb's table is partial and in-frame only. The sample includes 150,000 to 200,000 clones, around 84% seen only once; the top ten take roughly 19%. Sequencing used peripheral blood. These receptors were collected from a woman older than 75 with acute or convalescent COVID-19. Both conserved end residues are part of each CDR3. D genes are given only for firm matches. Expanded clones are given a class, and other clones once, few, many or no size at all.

CDR3 DNA: TGTGCCAGCAGCTTAGCGACGCCAGGGGGCGTAAAACTGTTTTTT
CDR3 protein: CASSLATPGGVKLFF
J gene: TRBJ1-4
V gene: TRBV7-9
clone size: .
D gene: TRBD1

CDR3 DNA: TGTGCCAGCTCCCCCCTCGGAAATGGACTACAAGAGACCCAGTACTTC
CDR3 protein: CASSPLGNGLQETQYF
J gene: TRBJ2-5
V gene: TRBV5-6
clone size: .
D gene: .

CDR3 DNA: TGTGCCAGCAGTTTCGGGGGGTACAATGAGCAGTTCTTC
CDR3 protein: CASSFGGYNEQFF
J gene: TRBJ2-1
V gene: TRBV12-3/TRBV12-4
clone size: .
D gene: TRBD2

CDR3 DNA: TGCGCCAGCAGCCTGAACAGGGGTTTAGAGACCCAGTACTTC
CDR3 protein: CASSLNRGLETQYF
J gene: TRBJ2-5
V gene: TRBV5-1
clone size: .
D gene: TRBD1

CDR3 DNA: TGTGCCAGCAGTGAATATAACGGTCGAAGCTCCTACGAGCAGTACTTC
CDR3 protein: CASSEYNGRSSYEQYF
J gene: TRBJ2-7
V gene: TRBV25-1
clone size: .
D gene: .

CDR3 DNA: TGTGCCAGCGCCCTGAGTGGTAGCAATCAGCCCCAGCATTTT
CDR3 protein: CASALSGSNQPQHF
J gene: TRBJ1-5
V gene: TRBV6-5
clone size: .
D gene: .

CDR3 DNA: TGCGCCAGCAGTCCTGCGACCCTAGGCTATGGCTACACCTTC
CDR3 protein: CASSPATLGYGYTF
J gene: TRBJ1-2
V gene: TRBV5-1
clone size: .
D gene: .

CDR3 DNA: TGTGCCAGAAGGTGCCCGTTGACTAGCGGGAGAAGGAACGAGCAGTACTTC
CDR3 protein: CARRCPLTSGRRNEQYF
J gene: TRBJ2-7
V gene: TRBV5-3
clone size: .
D gene: TRBD2

CDR3 DNA: TGTGCCAGCACCCTCCAGGTCTTGGGGACCCAGTACTTC
CDR3 protein: CASTLQVLGTQYF
J gene: TRBJ2-5
V gene: TRBV6-6
clone size: once
D gene: .

CDR3 DNA: TGTGCCAGCAGCCTCACCGCCCTGGGGACAGGGATGCAAGAGACCCAGTACTTC
CDR3 protein: CASSLTALGTGMQETQYF
J gene: TRBJ2-5
V gene: TRBV7-6
clone size: .
D gene: TRBD1

CDR3 DNA: TGTGCCAGCAGCCCCTTCGGAGCGGGAGTGTTAAATACGCAGTATTTT
CDR3 protein: CASSPFGAGVLNTQYF
J gene: TRBJ2-3
V gene: TRBV3-1/TRBV3-2
clone size: .
D gene: TRBD2

CDR3 DNA: TGTGCCAGCAGCCCGATAGGACTAGCGGCGTCCTACGAGCAGTACTTC
CDR3 protein: CASSPIGLAASYEQYF
J gene: TRBJ2-7
V gene: TRBV11-2
clone size: .
D gene: TRBD2

CDR3 DNA: TGCGCCAGCAGCTTGGGGACTAGCGGGAGGGCCGGGAATGAGCAGTTCTTC
CDR3 protein: CASSLGTSGRAGNEQFF
J gene: TRBJ2-1
V gene: TRBV5-1
clone size: .
D gene: TRBD2

CDR3 DNA: TGTGCCAGCAGTCGATCAACCGGGACAGGGGTCGAGCAGTACTTC
CDR3 protein: CASSRSTGTGVEQYF
J gene: TRBJ2-7
V gene: TRBV27
clone size: .
D gene: TRBD1

CDR3 DNA: TGTGCCAGCAGCTTAGCGGGACAGGGGCCCCTCTCGGGCGAGCAGTACTTC
CDR3 protein: CASSLAGQGPLSGEQYF
J gene: TRBJ2-7
V gene: TRBV11-2
clone size: .
D gene: TRBD1

CDR3 DNA: TGTGCCAGCAGCAACAGGGCTCTTCGGGAAAAACTGTTTTTT
CDR3 protein: CASSNRALREKLFF
J gene: TRBJ1-4
V gene: TRBV28
clone size: .
D gene: .

CDR3 DNA: TGTGCCAGCAGCTTAGCCTCTGGGACAGGGATAGATGAGCAGTTCTTC
CDR3 protein: CASSLASGTGIDEQFF
J gene: TRBJ2-1
V gene: TRBV11-1
clone size: .
D gene: TRBD1

CDR3 DNA: TGTGCCAGCAGCCAAGAGGTAGCGGGAGTCACCTACAATGAGCAGTTCTTC
CDR3 protein: CASSQEVAGVTYNEQFF
J gene: TRBJ2-1
V gene: TRBV4-2
clone size: .
D gene: TRBD2

CDR3 DNA: TGCAGCGTTGTCGGTATTGGACAGCACTATGGCTACACCTTC
CDR3 protein: CSVVGIGQHYGYTF
J gene: TRBJ1-2
V gene: TRBV29-1
clone size: .
D gene: .

CDR3 DNA: TGTGCCAGCATCGTGTCAGGGGTTGAGCAGTTCTTC
CDR3 protein: CASIVSGVEQFF
J gene: TRBJ2-1
V gene: TRBV6-5
clone size: .
D gene: .

CDR3 DNA: TGTGCCATCAGTGAGAGACACTCCTACGAGCAGTACTTC
CDR3 protein: CAISERHSYEQYF
J gene: TRBJ2-7
V gene: TRBV10-3
clone size: .
D gene: .

CDR3 DNA: TGTGCCTGCAGCCTAGGGCTGCACCGAATCTCCTACGAGCAGTACTTC
CDR3 protein: CACSLGLHRISYEQYF
J gene: TRBJ2-7
V gene: TRBV9
clone size: .
D gene: .

CDR3 DNA: TGTGCCAGCGCATCACGGGAGACAGGGCCATATGGCTACACCTTC
CDR3 protein: CASASRETGPYGYTF
J gene: TRBJ1-2
V gene: TRBV6-6
clone size: .
D gene: TRBD1

CDR3 DNA: TGTGCCAGCAGTTCACAGACAGGGGGCCGAGCTGAAGCTTTCTTT
CDR3 protein: CASSSQTGGRAEAFF
J gene: TRBJ1-1
V gene: TRBV6-5
clone size: .
D gene: TRBD1

CDR3 DNA: TGTGCCAGCATAGCTGGGACAGGGGTTCCCAATGAGCAGTTCTTC
CDR3 protein: CASIAGTGVPNEQFF
J gene: TRBJ2-1
V gene: TRBV28
clone size: .
D gene: TRBD1

CDR3 DNA: TGTGCCAGCAGCAGGACAGGGATATCCACCGGGGAGCTGTTTTTT
CDR3 protein: CASSRTGISTGELFF
J gene: TRBJ2-2
V gene: TRBV14
clone size: .
D gene: TRBD1

CDR3 DNA: TGCAGCGTTGAAGGACAGGCGAACACTGAAGCTTTCTTT
CDR3 protein: CSVEGQANTEAFF
J gene: TRBJ1-1
V gene: TRBV29-1
clone size: .
D gene: .

CDR3 DNA: TGTGCCAGCAGTCGGGAAAAGGCATATGGCTACACCTTC
CDR3 protein: CASSREKAYGYTF
J gene: TRBJ1-2
V gene: TRBV2
clone size: .
D gene: .

CDR3 DNA: TGTGCCAGCAGTTCCCTCCGACTAGTAGGCCCAGATACGCAGTATTTT
CDR3 protein: CASSSLRLVGPDTQYF
J gene: TRBJ2-3
V gene: TRBV27
clone size: few
D gene: .

CDR3 DNA: TGTGCCAGCAGTGACCGGGGACAGATGAACACTGAAGCTTTCTTT
CDR3 protein: CASSDRGQMNTEAFF
J gene: TRBJ1-1
V gene: TRBV6-1
clone size: once
D gene: TRBD1

CDR3 DNA: TGTGCCAGCAGATTTTCAGGGGGCGAGCGTGGCTACACCTTC
CDR3 protein: CASRFSGGERGYTF
J gene: TRBJ1-2
V gene: TRBV28
clone size: .
D gene: TRBD1

CDR3 DNA: TGTGCCAGCAGCAAAGTAGTGGGACTAGACTACAATGAGCAGTTCTTC
CDR3 protein: CASSKVVGLDYNEQFF
J gene: TRBJ2-1
V gene: TRBV21-1
clone size: .
D gene: .

CDR3 DNA: TGTGCCAGCAGCTTATTGGGAGAGAACTATGGCTACACCTTC
CDR3 protein: CASSLLGENYGYTF
J gene: TRBJ1-2
V gene: TRBV7-9
clone size: .
D gene: .

CDR3 DNA: TGTGCCAGCAGCTTGGGACTTCGCAATCAGCCCCAGCATTTT
CDR3 protein: CASSLGLRNQPQHF
J gene: TRBJ1-5
V gene: TRBV5-6
clone size: .
D gene: .

CDR3 DNA: TGTGCCAGCTCACCACGCCGGGGGGGTGCCTATGGCTACACCTTC
CDR3 protein: CASSPRRGGAYGYTF
J gene: TRBJ1-2
V gene: TRBV18
clone size: once
D gene: .

CDR3 DNA: TGCGCCAGCAGCAGCGGGACTAGCGGGGGTAGTGAGCAGTTCTTC
CDR3 protein: CASSSGTSGGSEQFF
J gene: TRBJ2-1
V gene: TRBV5-1
clone size: .
D gene: TRBD2

CDR3 DNA: TGTGCCAGCAGCGCCCGACAGGGCCCCTACGAGCAGTACTTC
CDR3 protein: CASSARQGPYEQYF
J gene: TRBJ2-7
V gene: TRBV3-1/TRBV3-2
clone size: .
D gene: TRBD1

CDR3 DNA: TGTGCCAGCAGCCACCGGCAGGCCGCTACCTACGAGCAGTACTTC
CDR3 protein: CASSHRQAATYEQYF
J gene: TRBJ2-7
V gene: TRBV3-1/TRBV3-2
clone size: once
D gene: .

CDR3 DNA: TGTGCCAGCAGCAACAGGGCGGGGCCCTCCTACGAGCAGTACTTC
CDR3 protein: CASSNRAGPSYEQYF
J gene: TRBJ2-7
V gene: TRBV21-1
clone size: .
D gene: .

CDR3 DNA: TGCGCCAGCAGCCAAGTGGGGACAGATAACACCTACGAGCAGTACTTC
CDR3 protein: CASSQVGTDNTYEQYF
J gene: TRBJ2-7
V gene: TRBV4-3
clone size: once
D gene: TRBD1

CDR3 DNA: TGCGCCAGCAGCGAAGCGCCACAAGAGACCCAGTACTTC
CDR3 protein: CASSEAPQETQYF
J gene: TRBJ2-5
V gene: TRBV5-1
clone size: .
D gene: .

CDR3 DNA: TGTGCCAGCAGCTTAGGATCGGGGGAGCAGTACTTC
CDR3 protein: CASSLGSGEQYF
J gene: TRBJ2-7
V gene: TRBV7-9
clone size: few
D gene: .

CDR3 DNA: TGTGCCAGCAGCCGACGGGGGGATGGCACAGATACGCAGTATTTT
CDR3 protein: CASSRRGDGTDTQYF
J gene: TRBJ2-3
V gene: TRBV6-6
clone size: few
D gene: TRBD2

CDR3 DNA: TGTGCCAGCAGCTTCGGGTCGCGCAGCACTCTACCCTACGAGCAGTACTTC
CDR3 protein: CASSFGSRSTLPYEQYF
J gene: TRBJ2-7
V gene: TRBV7-9
clone size: .
D gene: .

CDR3 DNA: TGTGCCAGCAGCCAAGTGGCAGGTTCCTACGAGCAGTACTTC
CDR3 protein: CASSQVAGSYEQYF
J gene: TRBJ2-7
V gene: TRBV14
clone size: .
D gene: .

CDR3 DNA: TGTGCCAGCAGCCTCAACAGGGGTAGACAAGAGGATGGCTACACCTTC
CDR3 protein: CASSLNRGRQEDGYTF
J gene: TRBJ1-2
V gene: TRBV5-4
clone size: .
D gene: TRBD1

CDR3 DNA: TGTGCCAGTACTTTCGGGACCTATAATTCACCCCTCCACTTT
CDR3 protein: CASTFGTYNSPLHF
J gene: TRBJ1-6
V gene: TRBV19
clone size: once
D gene: .

CDR3 DNA: TGCGCCAGCAGCTTGAATCCGGGACAGGGGGCGGAAGCTTTCTTT
CDR3 protein: CASSLNPGQGAEAFF
J gene: TRBJ1-1
V gene: TRBV5-1
clone size: .
D gene: TRBD1

CDR3 DNA: TGCAGTGCTTGTGAGGGGAGCTCCTACGAGCAGTACTTC
CDR3 protein: CSACEGSSYEQYF
J gene: TRBJ2-7
V gene: TRBV20-1
clone size: .
D gene: .

CDR3 DNA: TGTGCCAGCTCACCACCGAGGACAGGAAGGAGACGGGCTGAAGCTTTCTTT
CDR3 protein: CASSPPRTGRRRAEAFF
J gene: TRBJ1-1
V gene: TRBV18
clone size: once
D gene: TRBD1

CDR3 DNA: TGTGCCAGCAGCTTATACACAGGACGCTCTGGAAACACCATATATTTT
CDR3 protein: CASSLYTGRSGNTIYF
J gene: TRBJ1-3
V gene: TRBV5-6
clone size: .
D gene: .

CDR3 DNA: TGCGCCAGCAGCCAAGGGGACAGCGAATTCAATCGGCCCCAGCATTTT
CDR3 protein: CASSQGDSEFNRPQHF
J gene: TRBJ1-5
V gene: TRBV4-1
clone size: .
D gene: TRBD1

CDR3 DNA: TGCAGCGTTGAGGGAGGAGCGGGAAACACCATATATTTT
CDR3 protein: CSVEGGAGNTIYF
J gene: TRBJ1-3
V gene: TRBV29-1
clone size: .
D gene: .

CDR3 DNA: TGTGCCAGCAGCCAAGGAGTGACGGGAGAAGCTTTCTTT
CDR3 protein: CASSQGVTGEAFF
J gene: TRBJ1-1
V gene: TRBV3-1/TRBV3-2
clone size: .
D gene: .

CDR3 DNA: TGTGCCAGCAGTTCCGGGACAGGGTTTTCAGATACGCAGTATTTT
CDR3 protein: CASSSGTGFSDTQYF
J gene: TRBJ2-3
V gene: TRBV27
clone size: .
D gene: TRBD1